Following are 28 T cell receptor beta chains from one sample sequenced in a study of kidney transplant recipient with SARS-CoV-2 infection. TCRdb reprocessed the reads via MiXCR and lists one record per CDR3 protein. Here the sample spans approximately 250,000 distinct CDR3 sequences, around 26% being singletons. The material sequenced was a blood sample, taken at baseline and between days 110 and 120 from a kidney transplant recipient. The receptors come from a young adult male patient who had COVID-19 and was a kidney transplant recipient. Certain T cells may be donor cells from the graft.

In this sample, this clonotype turned up a few times. This sequence joins TRBV5-8 and TRBJ2-5; 10 bases line up with TRBD1. This CDR3 comprises 14 residues. Germline V CDR1 and CDR2: SGHTS, YDEGEE. J gave up 5 bases and V 4 bases, and 5 bases lay outside the gene matches. DNA of the CDR3: TGTGCCAGCAGCCCGGACAGGGGGGCGGAGACCCAGTACTTC. Translating gives CASSPDRGAETQYF.

This clonotype occurred many times. This sequence joins TRBV7-9 and TRBJ1-3; D uncertain. CDR1 SEHNR and CDR2 FQNEAQ come from the germline V gene (reference sequence). This CDR3 has 16 amino acids. Trimming took off 1 base at V and 2 bases at J, with 12 bases between the two ends. CDR3 in amino acids: CASSLELAGTGNTIYF. The DNA of the CDR3 is TGTGCCAGCAGCTTAGAATTGGCAGGCACTGGAAACACCATATATTTT.

This clonotype came up many times. This chain uses TRBV5-1 with TRBJ2-5; 12 bases map to TRBD2. Unmatched junction bases numbered 6, after V lost 0 bases and J lost 3 bases. The germline V gene has CDR1 SGHRS and CDR2 YFSETQ. CDR3 size: 17 residues. The CDR3 nucleotides read TGCGCCAGCAGCTTGGCAAGGACTAGCGGGACTAAAGAGACCCAGTACTTC. Its translation: CASSLARTSGTKETQYF.

Remarks on this clonotype: A much larger clonotype is one base distant, so this may be a read error. The rearrangement links TRBV3-1 to TRBJ2-2, with D hard to call. There are 18 residues in the CDR3. The V and J ends lost 5 bases and 5 bases respectively, with 24 bases between them. Germline CDR1 is LGHDT and CDR2 is YNNKEL (reference sequence). The CDR3 sequence: CASSVPCPISGLTGELFF. In DNA, the CDR3 is TGTGCCAGCAGCGTCCCGTGTCCCATTTCAGGCTTGACCGGGGAGCTGTTTTTT.

Turning to this clonotype: Relative to the germline gene, one junction end is altered; a read error may explain this. The V call is TRBV9, the J call TRBJ2-3; 8 bases match TRBD2. The CDR3 loop spans 16 amino acids. Germline CDR1 SGDLS, CDR2 YYNGEE. Here the CDR3 DNA reads TGCGCCGGCAGCGTAATGGCGGGGGGATCCACAGATACGCAGTATTTT. It is translated as CAGSVMAGGSTDTQYF.

Points on this clonotype: A much larger clone is a single base away; this may be a read error. The chain has TRBV7-9 and TRBJ2-5; D perhaps matches TRBD2 (7 bases). This CDR3 is 15 amino acids long. CDR1 and CDR2 (germline): SEHNR, FQNEAQ (reference sequence). CDR3 residues: CPSSLRGGREETQYF. The DNA for the CDR3 is TGTCCCAGCAGCTTAAGGGGGGGGAGAGAAGAGACCCAGTACTTC.

This clonotype was seen only a few times. The chain carries TRBV9 and TRBJ2-1, with unresolved D. Germline V CDR1 and CDR2: SGDLS, YYNGEE. Trimming removed 0 bases from V and 7 bases from J, with 5 bases in between. This CDR3 is 12 amino acids long. The CDR3 here is CASSVADNEQFF. The CDR3 DNA is TGTGCCAGCAGCGTAGCTGATAATGAGCAGTTCTTC. Variable domain in full (rest from reference TRBV9 and TRBJ2-1): DSGVTQTPKHLITATGQRVTLRCSPRSGDLSVYWYQQSLDQGLQFLIQYYNGEERAKGNILERFSAQQFPDLHSELNLSSLELGDSALYFCASSVADNEQFFGPGTRLTVL.

This clonotype was counted at least ten times. The rearrangement links TRBV4-1 to TRBJ1-3, with 10 bases that match TRBD1. This CDR3 spans 19 amino acids. The trim removed 5 bases at V and 0 bases at J, leaving 13 bases unmatched. CDR1 is MGHRA, CDR2 YSYEKL, per germline. The CDR3 DNA is TGCGCCAGCAGCTATGACAGGGGGCAACCGAATTTCTCTGGAAACACCATATATTTT. It codes for CASSYDRGQPNFSGNTIYF.

Details on this clonotype: This sequence may be a read error, since a much larger clone differs from it by one base. V usage is TRBV9 and J usage is TRBJ2-6; D might be TRBD2 (6 bases). The CDR3 spans 17 residues. Germline CDR1 reads SGDLS; CDR2 reads YYNGEE. This CDR3 is CAGSVVGGRSGANVLTF. The CDR3 DNA follows: TGTGCCGGCAGCGTAGTCGGAGGGAGGTCTGGGGCCAACGTCCTGACTTTC.

This clonotype was recorded many times. V usage is TRBV4-2 and J usage is TRBJ2-5; TRBD1 matches at 12 bases. The end of the DNA fits TRBJ2-7 better, so the J call may be wrong. This CDR3 is 15 amino acids long. Germline CDR1 is LGHNA and CDR2 is YNFKEQ. This CDR3 reads CASSQPGQGADEQYF. The CDR3 DNA is TGTGCCAGCAGCCAACCGGGACAGGGGGCGGACGAGCAGTACTTC.

This clonotype was counted at least ten times. V usage is TRBV6-5 and J usage is TRBJ2-7; tentative D call: TRBD1 (6 bases). Deletions cut 4 bases from V and 3 bases from J, with 13 bases between. Germline CDR1 and CDR2: MNHEY and SVGAGI. The CDR3 runs 14 residues. Here the CDR3 DNA reads TGTGCCAGCAGTTTCGGACAGTCCTTCTACGAGCAGTACTTC. It codes for CASSFGQSFYEQYF.

About this clonotype itself: The likely explanation is a read error, given a far larger clone one base away. This sequence joins TRBV6-6 and TRBJ2-7; perhaps D is TRBD1 or TRBD2 (5 bases each). Germline V gene sequence: CDR1 MNHNY, CDR2 SVGAGI (reference sequence). The CDR3 runs 14 residues. Trimming took off 2 bases at V and 4 bases at J, with 12 bases between the two ends. The CDR3 loop reads CASSYPGALYEQYF. The CDR3 DNA reads as TGTGCCAGCAGTTACCCCGGGGCCTTGTACGAGCAGTACTTC.

This clonotype has more than one count but fewer than ten. This may be a read error, as it is one base from a much larger clone. This chain connects TRBV10-3 to TRBJ2-7; 11 positions match TRBD1. This CDR3 region has 14 residues. The V gene's germline CDR1 is ENHRY and CDR2 SYGVKD. DNA of the CDR3: TGTGCCATGTCTCGGACAGGGGGCGTCTACGGGCAGTACTTC. Amino acids: CAMSRTGGVYGQYF.

V and J are TRBV19 and TRBJ2-3, with 11 bases identical to TRBD2. Losses at the gene ends were 5 bases for V and 4 bases for J; bases not matched to a gene: 8. The CDR3 consists of 16 residues. Germline CDR1 LNHDA, CDR2 SQIVND (reference sequence). In nucleotides, the CDR3 is TGTGCCAGTAGTCCCCGACTAGCGGGAATCTCAGATACGCAGTATTTT. Translating it yields CASSPRLAGISDTQYF.

This clonotype has at least ten counts. The V call is TRBV20-1, the J call TRBJ2-7, with a possible D match to TRBD2 (5 bases). Germline-derived CDR1 and CDR2 are DFQATT and SNEGSKA (reference sequence). The CDR3 extends over 13 amino acids. V gave up 2 bases and J gave up 1 base, with 9 bases separating them. The CDR3 region is CSARSRGSYEQYF. Here the CDR3 DNA reads TGCAGTGCTAGATCTCGGGGTTCCTACGAGCAGTACTTC.

This clonotype was counted many times. V and J are TRBV6-1 and TRBJ1-2; D gene uncertain. Germline V CDR1 and CDR2: MNHNS, SASEGT. With 0 bases removed from V and 5 bases from J, the gap between germline ends came to 13 bases. The CDR3 length is 15 residues. DNA of the CDR3: TGTGCCAGCAGTGAAGCGGGTCTTACTACTTATGGCTACACCTTC. It translates to CASSEAGLTTYGYTF.

As regards this clonotype: A read error may explain this, as a much larger clone is one base away. The chain employs TRBV5-4 and TRBJ1-2; D is ambiguous. V lost 7 bases and J lost 4, with 23 bases in between. The length of the CDR3 is 16 residues. Germline V gene sequence: CDR1 SGHNT, CDR2 YYREEE (reference sequence). CDR3 sequence: CASVNNVPGKTYGYTF. The CDR3 region has the DNA TGTGCCAGCGTGAACAACGTACCAGGAAAGACCTATGGCTACACCTTC.

This clonotype was counted at least ten times. The V gene is TRBV5-3, the J gene TRBJ1-2; D is undetermined. TRBV5-3 is treated as an ORF (open reading frame) with a function not yet certain. CDR3 length: 16 amino acids. V shed 7 bases and J shed 4 bases, with 23 bases lying between them. DNA of the CDR3: TGTGCCAGAGCCCGCGGAGTGGTGAGAAAGACCTATGGCTACACCTTC. This gives the protein CARARGVVRKTYGYTF.

The chain has TRBV27 and TRBJ2-1; 7 nucleotides match TRBD1. With V trimmed by 5 bases and J by 7 bases, 5 bases remained unmatched. The CDR3 has 13 residues. CDR1 and CDR2 (germline): MNHEY, SMNVEV (reference sequence). The CDR3: CASSMDRLNEQFF. The CDR3 nucleotides are TGTGCCAGCAGTATGGACAGGTTGAATGAGCAGTTCTTC.

A note on this clonotype: The junction differs from germline at one of its ends, possibly a read error. The chain has TRBV19 and TRBJ2-1; TRBD1 aligns across 7 bases. Germline CDR1 and CDR2: LNHDA and SQIVND (reference sequence). The CDR3 has 13 amino acids. The CDR3, as DNA: TGTGCCAGTAGTAGAGGGACAGACAATGAGCTGTTCTTC. It encodes CASSRGTDNELFF. The variable domain in full, with the rest retrieved from reference TRBV19 and TRBJ2-1, is DGGITQSPKYLFRKEGQNVTLSCEQNLNHDAMYWYRQDPGQGLRLIYYSQIVNDFQKGDIAEGYSVSREKKESFPLTVTSAQKNPTAFYLCASSRGTDNELFFGPGTRLTVL.

This clonotype was seen ten or more times. V is TRBV5-6 and J is TRBJ2-7, with TRBD1 as a possible D gene (6 bases). This CDR3 is built from 14 residues. Germline V gene data show CDR1 as SGHDT and CDR2 as YYEEEE. Trimming took off 3 bases at V and 0 bases at J, with 10 bases between the two ends. CDR3 DNA sequence: TGTGCCAGCAGCTCTGGGACAAGCTCCTACGAGCAGTACTTC. As protein: CASSSGTSSYEQYF. The whole variable domain, filled in from reference TRBV5-6 and TRBJ2-7, reads DAGVTQSPTHLIKTRGQQVTLRCSPKSGHDTVSWYQQALGQGPQFIFQYYEEEERQRGNFPDRFSGHQFPNYSSELNVNALLLGDSALYLCASSSGTSSYEQYFGPGTRLTVT.

This clonotype was counted a single time. A much larger clone lies one base from this, so it may be a read error. The V gene is TRBV7-9, the J gene TRBJ1-6, with D maybe TRBD1 (5 bases). Germline lookup yields CDR1 SEHNR and CDR2 FQNEAQ (reference sequence). The CDR3 covers 14 residues. CDR3 residues: CAGSYDSHNSPLHF. The CDR3 coding sequence is TGTGCCGGCAGCTACGACAGCCATAATTCACCCCTCCACTTT.

In this sample, this clonotype turned up many times. The CDR3 loop reads CASSSRHTSRKTYGYTF. The CDR3 nucleotides are TGCGCCAGCAGTTCGCGACACACTTCTAGAAAGACCTATGGCTACACCTTC. The rearrangement links TRBV10-2 to TRBJ1-2; D not certain. The CDR3 totals 17 residues. Germline V gene sequence: CDR1 WSHSY, CDR2 SAAADI. V dropped 5 bases and J dropped 4 bases, with 23 bases sitting between them.

This clonotype was counted at least ten times. The genes are TRBV10-3 and TRBJ1-2, with 9 bases lining up with TRBD1. From germline, CDR1 is ENHRY and CDR2 SYGVKD. With V trimmed by 8 bases and J by 2 bases, 9 bases remained unmatched. The CDR3 runs 15 residues. DNA for the CDR3: TGTGCCATCGGGTCCGACAGGGGGGGGAACTATGGCTACACCTTC. Protein product: CAIGSDRGGNYGYTF.

Turning to this clonotype: This may stem from a read error, because a much larger clone lies one nucleotide away. V is TRBV6-5 and J is TRBJ1-3; D may be TRBD1 (6 bases). The CDR3 extends over 13 amino acids. Germline V lookup: CDR1 MNHEY, CDR2 SVGAGI. The CDR3 nucleotides read TGTGCCATCCAATTGGGAGGGGGAAACACCGTATATTTT. It encodes CAIQLGGGNTVYF.

In its sample, this clonotype was seen many times. Written as DNA, the CDR3 is TGTGCCAGTAGTATAACCCACAGGGGGAGCAATCAGCCCCAGCATTTT. As protein: CASSITHRGSNQPQHF. V gene TRBV19 combines with J gene TRBJ1-5; 8 nucleotides agree with TRBD1. The germline CDR1 and CDR2 sequences are LNHDA and SQIVND (reference sequence). V trimming: 2 bases; J trimming: 1 base; junction bases outside the gene matches: 4. CDR3 size: 16 residues. Combining the CDR3 with reference TRBV19 and TRBJ1-5 gives the whole variable domain DGGITQSPKYLFRKEGQNVTLSCEQNLNHDAMYWYRQDPGQGLRLIYYSQIVNDFQKGDIAEGYSVSREKKESFPLTVTSAQKNPTAFYLCASSITHRGSNQPQHFGDGTRLSIL.

In the case of this clonotype: A read error may produce the germline difference seen at one junction end. The V gene is TRBV12-3 or TRBV12-4, the J gene TRBJ2-3, with 8 bases matching TRBD2. The CDR3 spans 16 residues. The CDR3 protein is CASGLGAGGLSDTQYF. The CDR3 region has the DNA TGTGCCAGCGGTTTAGGGGCGGGAGGTTTGTCAGATACGCAGTATTTT.

Worth noting for this clonotype: This may be a read error, as it is one base from a much larger clone. The chain combines TRBV21-1 with TRBJ2-7; no check of the table's D call, TRBD1, against the DNA was made. TRBV21-1 is an annotated pseudogene. This CDR3 region has 13 residues. The CDR3 nucleotides are TGTGCCAGCACCGAGACAGTAAACTACGGGCAGTACTTC. Encoded protein: CASTETVNYGQYF.